The source of this TCR beta chain is a study of blood T cell repertoires in COVID-19. Whole-study context: Spain, Italy and the United States supplied samples that represented acute and convalescent COVID-19. PBMCs, B-cell-depleted T cells, or T cells provided the cDNA or gDNA that made up the material.

In the source study's methods: Cell counts per sample came from amplifying reference gene primers. Generated by immunoSEQ multiplex PCR, the TCRdb table keeps only in-frame clones and is missing some. The V and J calls and the clone size are those of that table, but D and trimming were determined from the DNA. The sample has under 300,000 clones, roughly 79% seen once. The sequenced sample consisted of peripheral blood. The source is a woman aged 55-70 years with active or convalescent COVID-19.

CDR3 amino acids: CATTGTGEANYGYTF. In DNA, the CDR3 is TGTGCCACAACCGGGACAGGTGAGGCAAACTATGGCTACACCTTC. The rearrangement uses TRBV10-3 and TRBJ1-2; the match to TRBD1 covers 8 bases. The ends lost 10 bases at V and 2 bases at J; junction bases unmatched: 12. The CDR3 covers 15 residues. Germline V gene lookup returns CDR1 ENHRY and CDR2 SYGVKD.